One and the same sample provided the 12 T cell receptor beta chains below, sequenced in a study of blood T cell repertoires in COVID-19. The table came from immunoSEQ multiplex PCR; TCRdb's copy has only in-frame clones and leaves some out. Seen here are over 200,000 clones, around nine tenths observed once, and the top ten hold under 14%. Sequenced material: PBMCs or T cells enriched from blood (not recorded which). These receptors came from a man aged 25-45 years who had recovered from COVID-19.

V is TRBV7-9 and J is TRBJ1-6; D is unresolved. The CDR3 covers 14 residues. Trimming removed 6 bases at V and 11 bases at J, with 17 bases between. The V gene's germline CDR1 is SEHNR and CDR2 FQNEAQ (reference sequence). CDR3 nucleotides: TGTGCCAGCAGTTTGGGTGTGGGCCCAGCACCCCTCCACTTT. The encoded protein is CASSLGVGPAPLHF.

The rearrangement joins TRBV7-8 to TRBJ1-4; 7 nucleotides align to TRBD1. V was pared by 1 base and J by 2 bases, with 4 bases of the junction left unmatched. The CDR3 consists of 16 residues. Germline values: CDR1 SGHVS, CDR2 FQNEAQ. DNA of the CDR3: TGTGCCAGCAGCTTAGTAGGGGGCCGGACTAATGAAAAACTGTTTTTT. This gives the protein CASSLVGGRTNEKLFF.

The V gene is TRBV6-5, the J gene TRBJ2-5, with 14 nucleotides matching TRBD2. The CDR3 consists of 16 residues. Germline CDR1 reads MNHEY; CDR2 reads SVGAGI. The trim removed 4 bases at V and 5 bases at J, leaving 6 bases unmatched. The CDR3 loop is CASSFGLAGGGETQYF. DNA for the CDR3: TGTGCCAGCAGTTTCGGACTAGCGGGAGGAGGGGAGACCCAGTACTTC.

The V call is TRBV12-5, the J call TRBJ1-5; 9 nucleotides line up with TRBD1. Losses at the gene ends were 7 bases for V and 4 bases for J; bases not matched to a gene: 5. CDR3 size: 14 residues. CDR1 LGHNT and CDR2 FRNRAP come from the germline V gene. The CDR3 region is CASALDRGNQPQHF. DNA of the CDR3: TGTGCTAGTGCCCTCGACAGGGGGAATCAGCCCCAGCATTTT.

CDR3 DNA sequence: TGTGCCAGCAGACATTCGGAGACCCAGTACTTC. Its protein is CASRHSETQYF. The rearrangement uses TRBV12-3 or TRBV12-4 and TRBJ2-5; D not resolved. The germline V and J ends were trimmed by 6 bases and 5 bases, with 7 bases remaining between them. There are 11 residues in the CDR3.

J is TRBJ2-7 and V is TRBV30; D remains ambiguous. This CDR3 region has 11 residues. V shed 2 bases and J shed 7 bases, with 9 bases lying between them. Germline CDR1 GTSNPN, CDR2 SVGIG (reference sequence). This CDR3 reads CAWSPGREQYF. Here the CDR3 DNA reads TGTGCCTGGAGTCCGGGTAGGGAGCAGTACTTC.

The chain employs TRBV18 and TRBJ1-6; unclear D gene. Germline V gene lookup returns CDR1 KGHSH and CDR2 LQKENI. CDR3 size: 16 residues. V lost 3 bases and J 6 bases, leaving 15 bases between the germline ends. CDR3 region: CASSPGEPPGNSPLHF. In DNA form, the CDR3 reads TGTGCCAGCTCACCTGGGGAGCCTCCTGGTAATTCACCCCTCCACTTT.

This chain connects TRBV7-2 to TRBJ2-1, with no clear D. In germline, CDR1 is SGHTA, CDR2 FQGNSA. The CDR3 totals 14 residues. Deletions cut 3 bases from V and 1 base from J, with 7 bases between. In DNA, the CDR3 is TGTGCCAGCAGCTTGTCGCGGTCCTACAATGAGCAGTTCTTC. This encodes CASSLSRSYNEQFF.

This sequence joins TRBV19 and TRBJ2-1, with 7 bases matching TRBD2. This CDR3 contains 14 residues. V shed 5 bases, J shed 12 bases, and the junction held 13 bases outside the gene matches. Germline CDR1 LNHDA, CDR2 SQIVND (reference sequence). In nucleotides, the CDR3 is TGTGCCAGTAGTCAACCAGCATTGGGGGGGAGGCAGTTCTTC. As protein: CASSQPALGGRQFF. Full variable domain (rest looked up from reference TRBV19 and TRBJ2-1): DGGITQSPKYLFRKEGQNVTLSCEQNLNHDAMYWYRQDPGQGLRLIYYSQIVNDFQKGDIAEGYSVSREKKESFPLTVTSAQKNPTAFYLCASSQPALGGRQFFGPGTRLTVL.

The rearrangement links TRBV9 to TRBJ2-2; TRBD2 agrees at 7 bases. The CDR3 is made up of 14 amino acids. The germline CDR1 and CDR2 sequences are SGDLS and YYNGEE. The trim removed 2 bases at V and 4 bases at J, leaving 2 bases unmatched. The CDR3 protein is CASSVGGSTGELFF. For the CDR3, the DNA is TGTGCCAGCAGCGTCGGGGGGAGCACCGGGGAGCTGTTTTTT.

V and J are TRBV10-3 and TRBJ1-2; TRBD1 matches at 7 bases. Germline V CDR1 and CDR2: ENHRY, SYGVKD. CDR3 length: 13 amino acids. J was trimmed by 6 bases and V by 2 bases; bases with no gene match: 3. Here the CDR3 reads CAISEEGANGYTF. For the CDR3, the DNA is TGTGCCATCAGTGAGGAGGGGGCGAATGGCTACACCTTC.

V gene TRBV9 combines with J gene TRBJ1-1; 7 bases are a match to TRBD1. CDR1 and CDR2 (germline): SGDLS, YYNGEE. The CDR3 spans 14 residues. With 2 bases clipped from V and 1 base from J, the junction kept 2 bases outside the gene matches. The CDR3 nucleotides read TGTGCCAGCAGCGTCCGGACAGGGAACACTGAAGCTTTCTTT. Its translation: CASSVRTGNTEAFF.